These T cell receptor beta chains were read from a single sample in a study of resident and recirculating memory T cells in vitiligo. The protocol was immunoSEQ multiplex PCR, while the TCRdb copy is restricted to in-frame clones and leaves out a portion. The table has 39,000 or so clones, around 90% seen once. Sequencing input: blood. These receptors were collected from a male donor with vitiligo. The conserved cysteine and the conserved F or W are not part of the CDR3 here. D genes are given only for firm matches.

>TRBD1|TRBV9|TRBJ2-7
ASSVDSRPGQGRAEQY
>NA|TRBV29-1|TRBJ1-2
SGQTATYGYT
>NA|TRBV28|TRBJ2-3
ASSFSPTETSTDTQY
>NA|TRBV4-3|TRBJ2-1
ASSQDRGSRANNEQF
>NA|TRBV18|TRBJ1-4
ASSPPLGQYNEKLF
>TRBD2|TRBV18|TRBJ2-7
ASSPLRGTSGYEQY
>NA|TRBV7-9|TRBJ1-2
ASSKSATREYGYT
>NA|TRBV10-3|TRBJ2-5
AISESGGPGEETQY
>NA|TRBV29-1|TRBJ1-6
SVLRGACDSPLH
>NA|TRBV30|TRBJ1-2
AWSAYRTSYGYT
>NA|TRBV7-9|TRBJ2-3
ASGTVTDTQY
>NA|TRBV27|TRBJ1-2
ASSYNSNLNYGYT
>NA|TRBV19|TRBJ1-2
ASSINLATVYGYT
>TRBD1|TRBV9|TRBJ2-5
ASSVGTGPEQTQY
>TRBD1|TRBV6-1|TRBJ2-7
ASSEGTGGAGEQY
>NA|TRBV28|TRBJ2-7
ASSLGALYEQY
>TRBD2|TRBV6-6|TRBJ2-7
ASSYRDYSYEQY
>NA|TRBV5-1|TRBJ2-1
ASGAGIYNEQF
>NA|TRBV7-7|TRBJ2-5
ASSLGGTGFETQY
>TRBD1|TRBV19|TRBJ1-1
ASLSPGQGRRTEAF
>NA|TRBV5-1|TRBJ2-3
ASKELGGSIDTQY
>TRBD2|TRBV5-6|TRBJ2-5
ASMPGGAWETQY
>TRBD2|TRBV5-4|TRBJ2-3
ASSRSGGAGDTQY
>TRBD1|TRBV30|TRBJ2-3
AWSGTDTDTQY
>TRBD2|TRBV11-2|TRBJ2-2
ASSLQAGRRNTGELF
>TRBD2|TRBV7-8|TRBJ2-1
ASRLAPSSYNEQF
>TRBD2|TRBV4-3|TRBJ2-5
ASSGAGGTQY
>NA|TRBV7-2|TRBJ2-3
ASSSFTSSTQY
>NA|TRBV6-4|TRBJ1-1
ASSWQENTEAF
>NA|TRBV4-2|TRBJ1-4
ASSQDLAFEKLF
>NA|TRBV27|TRBJ1-6
ASSQPSSYNSPLH
>NA|TRBV9|TRBJ1-2
ASSPQGQIYGYT
>NA|TRBV6-6|TRBJ2-7
ATGGPYEQY
>TRBD1|TRBV28|TRBJ2-3
ASSLTGTAHTDTQY
>TRBD1|TRBV5-8|TRBJ2-7
ASSFVPGQGATYEQY
>NA|TRBV7-2|TRBJ1-3
ASSLGGNLGNTIY
>TRBD1|TRBV7-9|TRBJ1-2
ASSHAGQVFGYT
>TRBD1|TRBV7-9|TRBJ2-2
ASSRTGYDGELF
>NA|TRBV5-1|TRBJ2-2
ASSSGSNTGELF